The subject of this entry is one T cell receptor beta chain. No antigen is known for it. The sample belongs to a study of cytomegalovirus exposure and HLA in healthy donors. Study results and caveats: Researchers reported in a later analysis that a missense DCLRE1C variant was tied to TCR beta V- and J-gene trimming. It was reported that the classifier diagnosed cytomegalovirus status with high specificity and sensitivity in both the original and validation cohorts.

V lost 0 bases and J lost 1; bases outside the gene matches: 3. The CDR3 has 16 residues. Germline loops: CDR1 SGHVS, CDR2 FNYEAQ. In the PCR, 60 Vbeta and 13 Jbeta primers were used. Clones were read by immunoSEQ multiplex PCR, and TCRdb kept only the in-frame ones, dropping some. The data show under 200,000 clones, with 80% seen just once and roughly 1.3% held by the top ten. The specimen sequenced was PBMCs. This receptor was taken from a woman between 45 and 65 years old in good health and CMV-seronegative. This chain links TRBV7-6 with TRBJ2-7; 10 positions match TRBD2. The CDR3 sequence: CASSLAASGSSYEQYF. For the CDR3, the DNA is TGTGCCAGCAGCTTAGCGGCTAGCGGGAGTTCCTACGAGCAGTACTTC.